These T cell receptor beta chains were read from a single sample in a study of CD8 T cells in ankylosing spondylitis. TCRdb reprocessed the 5' RACE reads with MiXCR, giving one entry per CDR3 protein. The data show almost 45,000 distinct CDR3 sequences, roughly 11% seen once. Sequenced: blood, either unsorted or a sorted T cell fraction (not recorded which). The source of these receptors is a male donor with ankylosing spondylitis or in good health (not recorded which). Both conserved end residues are part of each CDR3. The D gene is left open where the match is weak. Only some rows state a clone size, as once, few, many or a class for expanded clones.

J gene	D gene	clone size	V gene	CDR3 protein	CDR3 DNA
TRBJ2-7	NA	NA	TRBV28	CASSSPGVGLSYEQYF	TGTGCCAGCAGTTCCCCTGGGGTTGGACTTTCCTACGAGCAGTACTTC
TRBJ1-2	TRBD1	NA	TRBV30	CAWDRAGGYTF	TGTGCCTGGGACAGGGCCGGTGGCTACACCTTC
TRBJ2-7	NA	NA	TRBV7-8	CASSAGPYEQYF	TGTGCCAGCAGTGCAGGTCCCTACGAGCAGTACTTC
TRBJ1-5	TRBD1	NA	TRBV4-1	CASSQFGTESNQPQHF	TGCGCCAGCAGCCAGTTTGGGACAGAAAGCAATCAGCCCCAGCATTTT
TRBJ1-5	TRBD1	many	TRBV30	CAFTGQTNQPQHF	TGTGCCTTCACGGGACAGACGAATCAGCCCCAGCATTTT
TRBJ1-1	NA	NA	TRBV5-1	CASSFSENTEAFF	TGCGCCAGCAGCTTTTCTGAGAACACTGAAGCTTTCTTT
TRBJ1-1	NA	many	TRBV19	CASSSRGDTEAFF	TGTGCCAGTAGTTCAAGAGGGGACACTGAAGCTTTCTTT
TRBJ2-7	TRBD1	many	TRBV5-1	CASSTDRGGWEQYF	TGCGCCAGCAGCACTGACAGGGGAGGATGGGAGCAGTACTTC
TRBJ2-3	NA	many	TRBV2	CASRTLTDTQYF	TGTGCCAGCAGGACCCTCACAGATACGCAGTATTTT
TRBJ2-1	NA	few	TRBV10-3	CAISDRDKVSFF	TGTGCCATCAGTGATAGGGACAAGGTGTCTTTCTTC
TRBJ2-7	NA	many	TRBV12-3/TRBV12-4	CASRQTLDSYEQYF	TGTGCCAGCAGGCAGACACTGGACTCCTACGAGCAGTACTTC
TRBJ2-1	NA	many	TRBV29-1	CSVELWGEDNEQFF	TGCAGCGTTGAGTTGTGGGGGGAGGACAATGAGCAGTTCTTC
TRBJ1-1	TRBD1	many	TRBV13	CASSHGTANTEAFF	TGTGCCAGCAGCCATGGGACAGCGAACACTGAAGCTTTCTTT
TRBJ2-4	NA	NA	TRBV6-1	CATRALTADLTQYF	TGTGCCACCCGCGCCTTGACGGCCGACCTCACTCAGTACTTC
TRBJ1-1	NA	many	TRBV5-1	CASSFGGRSNTEAFF	TGCGCCAGCAGCTTCGGTGGACGGTCGAACACTGAAGCTTTCTTT
TRBJ2-1	TRBD2	many	TRBV30	CAWAPYSGVWNEQFF	TGTGCCTGGGCACCCTACAGCGGGGTCTGGAATGAGCAGTTCTTC
TRBJ1-2	NA	many	TRBV29-1	CSVDLEGSDYGYTF	TGCAGCGTGGACTTAGAGGGTTCCGACTATGGCTACACCTTC
TRBJ2-2	TRBD1	NA	TRBV7-2	CASSLDVRTGPGELFF	TGTGCCAGCAGCTTAGATGTTAGGACAGGCCCCGGGGAGCTGTTTTTT
TRBJ2-3	NA	many	TRBV7-2	CASSLLASLSTDTQYF	TGTGCCAGCAGCTTACTAGCTAGCCTCAGCACAGATACGCAGTATTTT
TRBJ1-1	TRBD1	NA	TRBV11-3	CASSLSGGIAFF	TGTGCCAGCAGCTTATCAGGGGGTATAGCTTTCTTT
TRBJ2-5	TRBD2	NA	TRBV7-2	CASSLALGLEHETQYF	TGTGCCAGCAGCTTAGCATTGGGACTAGAACATGAGACCCAGTACTTC
TRBJ1-4	NA	NA	TRBV7-8	CASSPSQGNEKLFF	TGTGCCAGCAGCCCGTCACAGGGTAATGAAAAACTGTTTTTT